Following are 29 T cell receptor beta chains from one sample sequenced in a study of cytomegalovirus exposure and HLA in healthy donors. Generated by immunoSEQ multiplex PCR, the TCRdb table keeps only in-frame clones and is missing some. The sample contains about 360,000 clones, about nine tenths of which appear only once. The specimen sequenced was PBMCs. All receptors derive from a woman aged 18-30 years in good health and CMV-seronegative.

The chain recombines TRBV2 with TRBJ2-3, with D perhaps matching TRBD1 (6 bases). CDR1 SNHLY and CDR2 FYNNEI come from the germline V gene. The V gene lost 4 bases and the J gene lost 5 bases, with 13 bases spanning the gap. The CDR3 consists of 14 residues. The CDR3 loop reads CASSGNRELDTQYF. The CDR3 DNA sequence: TGTGCCAGCAGTGGTAACAGGGAATTAGATACGCAGTATTTT.

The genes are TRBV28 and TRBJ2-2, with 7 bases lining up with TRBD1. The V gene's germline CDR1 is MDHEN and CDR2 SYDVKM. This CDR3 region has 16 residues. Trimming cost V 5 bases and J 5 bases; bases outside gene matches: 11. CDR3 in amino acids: CASSALPGTATGELFF. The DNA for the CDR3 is TGTGCCAGCAGTGCGTTGCCCGGGACAGCAACCGGGGAGCTGTTTTTT. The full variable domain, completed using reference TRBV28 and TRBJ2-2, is DVKVTQSSRYLVKRTGEKVFLECVQDMDHENMFWYRQDPGLGLRLIYFSYDVKMKEKGDIPEGYSVSREKKERFSLILESASTNQTSMYLCASSALPGTATGELFFGEGSRLTVL.

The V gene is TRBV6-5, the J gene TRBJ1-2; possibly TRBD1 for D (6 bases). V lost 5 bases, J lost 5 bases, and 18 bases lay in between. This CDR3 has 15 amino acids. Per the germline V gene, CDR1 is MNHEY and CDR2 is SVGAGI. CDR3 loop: CASSTDRGTLYGYTF. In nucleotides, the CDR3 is TGTGCCAGCAGTACGGACAGAGGAACTCTTTATGGCTACACCTTC.

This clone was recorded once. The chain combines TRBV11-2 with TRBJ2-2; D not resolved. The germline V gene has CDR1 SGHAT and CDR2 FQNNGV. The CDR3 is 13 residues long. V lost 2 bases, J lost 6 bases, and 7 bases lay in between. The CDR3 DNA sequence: TGTGCCAGCAGCTTAATCGGTTCCGGGGAGCTGTTTTTT. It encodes CASSLIGSGELFF.

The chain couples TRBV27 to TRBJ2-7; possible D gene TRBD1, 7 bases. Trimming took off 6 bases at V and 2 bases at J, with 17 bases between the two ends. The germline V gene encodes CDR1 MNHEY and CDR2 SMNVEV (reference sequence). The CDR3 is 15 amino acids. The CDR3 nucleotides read TGTGCCAGCAGCCTTGGAGGGACAGTTCCCTACGAGCAGTACTTC. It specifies CASSLGGTVPYEQYF.

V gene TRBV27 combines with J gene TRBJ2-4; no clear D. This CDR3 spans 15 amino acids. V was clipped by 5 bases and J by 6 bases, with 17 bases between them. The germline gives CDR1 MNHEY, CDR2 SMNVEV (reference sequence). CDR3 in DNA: TGTGCCAGCAGTACGAACCCGAGAGGTGGAAACATTCAGTACTTC. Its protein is CASSTNPRGGNIQYF.

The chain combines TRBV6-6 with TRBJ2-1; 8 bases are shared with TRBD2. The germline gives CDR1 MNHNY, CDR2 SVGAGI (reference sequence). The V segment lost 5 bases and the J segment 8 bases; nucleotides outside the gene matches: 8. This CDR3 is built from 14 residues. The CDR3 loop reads CASSNHPGGDEQFF. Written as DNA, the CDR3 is TGTGCCAGCAGTAATCACCCCGGGGGGGATGAGCAGTTCTTC.

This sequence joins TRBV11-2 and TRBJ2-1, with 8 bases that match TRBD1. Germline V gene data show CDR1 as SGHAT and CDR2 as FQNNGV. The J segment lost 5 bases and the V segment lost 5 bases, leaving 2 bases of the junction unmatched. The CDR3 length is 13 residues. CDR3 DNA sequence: TGTGCCAGCAGCCAGGACAGGGACAATGAGCAGTTCTTC. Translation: CASSQDRDNEQFF.

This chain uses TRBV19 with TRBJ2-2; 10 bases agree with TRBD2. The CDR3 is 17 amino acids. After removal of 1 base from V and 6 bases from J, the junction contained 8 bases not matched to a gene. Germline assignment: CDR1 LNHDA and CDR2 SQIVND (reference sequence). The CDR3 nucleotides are TGTGCCAGTAGTATAGGTAGCGGGAGGATGGTCGCCGGGGAGCTGTTTTTT. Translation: CASSIGSGRMVAGELFF.

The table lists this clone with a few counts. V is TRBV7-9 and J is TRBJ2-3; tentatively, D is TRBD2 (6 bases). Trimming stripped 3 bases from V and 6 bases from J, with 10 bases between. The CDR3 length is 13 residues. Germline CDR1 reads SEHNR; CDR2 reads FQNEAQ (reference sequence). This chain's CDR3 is CASSFGGTDTQYF. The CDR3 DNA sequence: TGTGCCAGCAGCTTCGGCGGGACCGATACGCAGTATTTT. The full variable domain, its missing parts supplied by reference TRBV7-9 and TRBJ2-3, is DTGVSQNPRHKITKRGQNVTFRCDPISEHNRLYWYRQTLGQGPEFLTYFQNEAQLEKSRLLSDRFSAERPKGSFSTLEIQRTEQGDSAMYLCASSFGGTDTQYFGPGTRLTVL.

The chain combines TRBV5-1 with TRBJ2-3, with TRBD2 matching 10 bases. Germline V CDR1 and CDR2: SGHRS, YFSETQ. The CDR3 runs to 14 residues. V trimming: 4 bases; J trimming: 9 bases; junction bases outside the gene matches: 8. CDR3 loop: CASSLERGGTTQYF. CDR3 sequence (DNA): TGCGCCAGCAGCCTGGAGCGGGGGGGCACGACGCAGTATTTT.

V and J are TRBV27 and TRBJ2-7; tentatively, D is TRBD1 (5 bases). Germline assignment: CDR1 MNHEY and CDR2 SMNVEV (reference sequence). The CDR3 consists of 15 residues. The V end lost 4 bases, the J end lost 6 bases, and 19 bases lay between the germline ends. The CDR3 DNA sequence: TGTGCCAGCAGTTCCACAGGCCCCATCCTCGCCGAGCAGTACTTC. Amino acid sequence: CASSSTGPILAEQYF.

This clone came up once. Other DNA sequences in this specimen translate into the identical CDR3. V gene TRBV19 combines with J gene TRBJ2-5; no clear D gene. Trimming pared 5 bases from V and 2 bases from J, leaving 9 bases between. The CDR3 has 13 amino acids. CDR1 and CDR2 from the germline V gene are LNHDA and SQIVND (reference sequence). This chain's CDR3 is CASSGQLQETQYF. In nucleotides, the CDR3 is TGTGCCAGTAGTGGGCAGCTTCAAGAGACCCAGTACTTC.

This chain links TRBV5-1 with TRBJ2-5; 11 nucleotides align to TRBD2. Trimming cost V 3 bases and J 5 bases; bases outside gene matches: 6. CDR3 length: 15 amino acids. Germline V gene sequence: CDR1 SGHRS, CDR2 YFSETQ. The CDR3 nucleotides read TGCGCCAGCAGCTGGGGGACTAGCGGTGGCGAGACCCAGTACTTC. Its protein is CASSWGTSGGETQYF.

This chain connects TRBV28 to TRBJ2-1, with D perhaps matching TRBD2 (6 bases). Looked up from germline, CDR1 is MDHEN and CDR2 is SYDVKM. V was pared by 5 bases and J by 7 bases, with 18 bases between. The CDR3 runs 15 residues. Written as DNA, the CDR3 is TGTGCCAGCAGTCCACCCGGGAGCCTCAAGAATGAGCAGTTCTTC. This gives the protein CASSPPGSLKNEQFF.

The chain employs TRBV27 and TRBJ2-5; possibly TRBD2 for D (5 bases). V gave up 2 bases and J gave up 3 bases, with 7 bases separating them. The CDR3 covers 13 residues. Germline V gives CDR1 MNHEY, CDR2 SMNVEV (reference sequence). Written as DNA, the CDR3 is TGTGCCAGCAGTTTAGGACTTAAAGAGACCCAGTACTTC. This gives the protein CASSLGLKETQYF.

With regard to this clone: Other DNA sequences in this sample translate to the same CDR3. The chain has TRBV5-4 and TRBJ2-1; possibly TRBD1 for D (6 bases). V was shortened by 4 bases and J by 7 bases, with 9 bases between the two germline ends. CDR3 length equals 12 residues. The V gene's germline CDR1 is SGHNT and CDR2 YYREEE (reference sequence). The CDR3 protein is CASSLGANEQFF. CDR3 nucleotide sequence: TGTGCCAGCAGCCTGGGGGCTAATGAGCAGTTCTTC.

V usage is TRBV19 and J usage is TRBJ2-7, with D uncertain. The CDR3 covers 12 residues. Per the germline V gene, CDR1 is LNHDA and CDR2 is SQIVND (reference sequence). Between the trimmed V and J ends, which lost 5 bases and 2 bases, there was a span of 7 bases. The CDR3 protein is CASSEAAYEQYF. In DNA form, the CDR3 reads TGTGCCAGTAGTGAAGCCGCCTACGAGCAGTACTTC.

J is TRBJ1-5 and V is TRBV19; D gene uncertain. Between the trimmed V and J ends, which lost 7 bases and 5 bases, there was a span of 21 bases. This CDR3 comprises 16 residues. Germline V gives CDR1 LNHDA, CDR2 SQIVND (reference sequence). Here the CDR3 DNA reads TGTGCCAGTAAGTCTTTAGGATTAGCAAGTGATCAGCCCCAGCATTTT. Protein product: CASKSLGLASDQPQHF.

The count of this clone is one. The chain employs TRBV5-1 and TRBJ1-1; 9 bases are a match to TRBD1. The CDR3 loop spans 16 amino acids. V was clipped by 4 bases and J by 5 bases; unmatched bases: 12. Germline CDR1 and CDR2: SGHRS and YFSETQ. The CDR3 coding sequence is TGCGCCAGCAGCACCGACAGGGGGGTATTGGGAACTGAAGCTTTCTTT. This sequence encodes CASSTDRGVLGTEAFF.

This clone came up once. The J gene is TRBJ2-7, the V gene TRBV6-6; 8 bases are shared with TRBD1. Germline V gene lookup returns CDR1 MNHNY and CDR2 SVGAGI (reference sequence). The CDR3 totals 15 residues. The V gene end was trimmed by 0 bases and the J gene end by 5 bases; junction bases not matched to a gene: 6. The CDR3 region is CASSYSDRAIDEQYF. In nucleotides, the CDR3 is TGTGCCAGCAGTTACTCGGACAGGGCGATCGACGAGCAGTACTTC.

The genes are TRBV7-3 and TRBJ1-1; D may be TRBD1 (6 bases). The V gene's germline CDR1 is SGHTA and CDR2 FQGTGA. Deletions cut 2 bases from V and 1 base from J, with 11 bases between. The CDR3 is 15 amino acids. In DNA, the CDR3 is TGTGCCAGCAGCTTAGCCGGACAGCGGAACACTGAAGCTTTCTTT. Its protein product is CASSLAGQRNTEAFF.

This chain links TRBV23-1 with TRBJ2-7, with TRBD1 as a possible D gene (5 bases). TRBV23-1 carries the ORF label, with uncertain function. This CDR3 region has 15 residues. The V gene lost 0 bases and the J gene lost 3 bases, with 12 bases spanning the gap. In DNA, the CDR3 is TGCGCCAGCAGTCAATCACGGCAGGGCCTCTACGAGCAGTACTTC. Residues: CASSQSRQGLYEQYF.

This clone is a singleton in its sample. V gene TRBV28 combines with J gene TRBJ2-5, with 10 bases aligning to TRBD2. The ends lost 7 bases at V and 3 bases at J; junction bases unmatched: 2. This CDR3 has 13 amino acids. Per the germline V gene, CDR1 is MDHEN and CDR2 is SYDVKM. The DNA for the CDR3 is TGTGCCAGCAAAGCGGGGGGGAAAGAGACCCAGTACTTC. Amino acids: CASKAGGKETQYF.

CDR3 in DNA: TGCGCCAGCCAAGGACTAGCGGGTCGACAAGAGACCCAGTACTTC. Protein: CASQGLAGRQETQYF. The J gene is TRBJ2-5, the V gene TRBV5-1, with 11 nucleotides matching TRBD2. The CDR3 consists of 15 residues. Trimming cost V 7 bases and J 2 bases; bases outside gene matches: 7. Per germline, CDR1 SGHRS and CDR2 YFSETQ.

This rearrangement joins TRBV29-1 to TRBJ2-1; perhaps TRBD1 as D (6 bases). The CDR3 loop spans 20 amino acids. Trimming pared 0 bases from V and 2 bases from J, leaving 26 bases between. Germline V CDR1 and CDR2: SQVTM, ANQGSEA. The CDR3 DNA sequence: TGCAGCGTTGAAGATCTGAGCGGACCTGCTAGGGGGTCGGCCTACAATGAGCAGTTCTTC. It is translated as CSVEDLSGPARGSAYNEQFF.

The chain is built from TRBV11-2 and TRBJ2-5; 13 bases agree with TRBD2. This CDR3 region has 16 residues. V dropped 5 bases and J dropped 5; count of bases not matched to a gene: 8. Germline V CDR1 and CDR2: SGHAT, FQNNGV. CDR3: CASSTLLAGGSETQYF. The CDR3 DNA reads TGTGCCAGCAGCACTTTACTAGCGGGGGGGTCTGAGACCCAGTACTTC.

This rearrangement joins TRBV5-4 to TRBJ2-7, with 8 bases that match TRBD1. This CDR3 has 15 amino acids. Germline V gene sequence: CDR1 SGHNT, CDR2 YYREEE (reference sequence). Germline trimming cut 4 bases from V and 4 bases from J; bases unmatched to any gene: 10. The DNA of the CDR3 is TGTGCCAGCAGCAACCCTGACAGGGGATATTACGAGCAGTACTTC. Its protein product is CASSNPDRGYYEQYF.

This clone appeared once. As DNA, the CDR3 is TGTGCCAGCAGCTTAGCATCCGGAGGGAATTCACCCCTCCACTTT. This encodes CASSLASGGNSPLHF. J is TRBJ1-6 and V is TRBV7-9, with no clear D. The CDR3 length is 15 residues. The V end lost 0 bases, the J end lost 7 bases, and 10 bases lay between the germline ends. The germline V gene has CDR1 SEHNR and CDR2 FQNEAQ (reference sequence). The whole variable domain, remainder taken from reference TRBV7-9 and TRBJ1-6, is DTGVSQNPRHKITKRGQNVTFRCDPISEHNRLYWYRQTLGQGPEFLTYFQNEAQLEKSRLLSDRFSAERPKGSFSTLEIQRTEQGDSAMYLCASSLASGGNSPLHFGNGTRLTVT.